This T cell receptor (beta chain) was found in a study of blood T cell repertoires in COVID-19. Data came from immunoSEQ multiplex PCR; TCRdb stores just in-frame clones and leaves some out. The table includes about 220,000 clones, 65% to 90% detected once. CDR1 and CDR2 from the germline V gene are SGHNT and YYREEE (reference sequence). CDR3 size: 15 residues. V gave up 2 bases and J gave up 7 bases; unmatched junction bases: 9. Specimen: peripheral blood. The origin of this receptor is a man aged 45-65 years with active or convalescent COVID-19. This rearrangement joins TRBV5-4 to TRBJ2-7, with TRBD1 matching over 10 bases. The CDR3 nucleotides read TGTGCCAGCAGCTTCCCAGGACAGGGGGAATTGGAGCAGTACTTC. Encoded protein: CASSFPGQGELEQYF. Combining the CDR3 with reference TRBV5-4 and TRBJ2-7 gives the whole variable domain ETGVTQSPTHLIKTRGQQVTLRCSSQSGHNTVSWYQQALGQGPQFIFQYYREEENGRGNFPPRFSGLQFPNYSSELNVNALELDDSALYLCASSFPGQGELEQYFGPGTRLTVT.